The present entry profiles one T cell receptor beta chain with its context. This clonotype was counted only a few times. Its antigen remains unidentified. Base quality data are lacking; no much larger clone is found one base away. Sequenced using an Illumina HiSeq 1500. TCRdb itself trimmed the public reads at Q25 with fastp, ran MiXCR and retained productive beta chains. Rows are unified per CDR3 protein, each entry keeping the most common DNA and genes. Counted in this sample were fewer than 200,000 distinct CDR3 sequences; roughly 20% of them appeared once. Just under 3% of the sample lies in the top ten. This sample was included in a study of T cell repertoires in cytomegalovirus infection (dated by TCRdb to about 2019). Regarding the study in general: Because public TCR beta signatures pointed to carriage of CMV infection together with the matching HLA type, the HLA type of each donor mattered for the analysis.

Overall results and qualifications from the work: In the ex vivo response, HLA-C-restricted CMV-specific TCR beta clonotypes were dominant, and in two of eight donors the single most frequent clonotype came from this HLA-C-restricted group. Carriers of CMV infection plus the relevant HLA type were discriminated by the cumulative frequency of public TCR beta family members in the study cohort and in an independent 352-donor cohort.

The CDR3, from cysteine to phenylalanine, totals 14 residues. Only the CDR3 DNA stays, 42 bases, in frame from base 1. The germline V gene sets CDR1 to SGHRS and CDR2 to YFSETQ. Here V drops 4 bases and J drops 5 bases, and the junction holds 5 bases not matched to any gene. The receptor's source is a human donor in good health (CMV status not recorded). Some clones in this sample may be carry-over from other donors' samples. Sequenced: PBMCs. In this chain, TRBV5-1 is recombined with TRBJ1-4; 7 central nucleotides agree with TRBD1. The CDR3 reads as follows: CASSAGQQNEKLFF. The DNA sequence reads TGCGCCAGCAGCGCGGGACAGCAGAATGAAAAACTGTTTTTT.